The entry below describes one T cell receptor beta chain. What it recognizes is unknown. The source of the sample is a study of early T cells in non-severe SARS-CoV-2 infection. Overall study context: Sequencing targeted bulk RNA from unsorted whole blood, leaving chains unpaired.

The length of the CDR3 is 17 residues. Germline V gene lookup returns CDR1 SGDLS and CDR2 YYNGEE. Trimming took off 4 bases at V and 4 bases at J, with 18 bases between the two ends. Tagging with unique molecular identifiers was applied to individual cDNA molecules. Via MiXCR, TCRdb re-called the 5' RACE reads, giving one row per CDR3 protein. The sample lists roughly 61,000 distinct CDR3 sequences, 13% seen once, with about 10% in the top ten. Study-level findings and limits: Database matching using VDJdb favored anti-spike CD8 responses, with private and CD4 specificities left missing.

The starting material was whole blood, obtained at baseline. The receptor was isolated from an adult who was a healthcare worker with PCR-confirmed SARS-CoV-2 infection or an uninfected control (not recorded which). The rearrangement links TRBV9 to TRBJ2-6; no clear D gene. In DNA form, the CDR3 reads TGTGCCAGCAGCCCCCCCTCTGGGAAGCCCGGGGCCAACGTCCTGACTTTC. Translating gives CASSPPSGKPGANVLTF.